This TCR beta chain was sequenced in a study of T cells in Graves' hyperthyroidism and ophthalmopathy. The study's findings and limits: Most expanded thyroid clonotypes above 0.001 recurred in blood.

From germline, CDR1 is LNHDA and CDR2 SQIVND (reference sequence). V was clipped by 7 bases and J by 2 bases, with 18 bases between them. The length of the CDR3 is 15 residues. Calling Graves' hyperthyroidism stable meant ophthalmopathy did not progress within 18 months. Uncontrolled infection, other autoimmune disease, pregnancy or lactation led to exclusion. Researchers took RNA transcripts and amplified the TCR beta CDR3 regions from them. Carried out on the TCR CDR3, a first-round RT-PCR used the HTBI primer set. TCRdb reanalysed the multiplex PCR reads using MiXCR and keeps one entry per CDR3 protein. The sample has some 560,000 distinct CDR3 sequences; approximately 15% are singletons. This clonotype was recorded at least ten times. What it recognizes is unknown.

The sequenced sample consisted of blood. The sequence was collected from a middle-aged woman with Graves' hyperthyroidism. V gene TRBV19 combines with J gene TRBJ2-7; D perhaps matches TRBD1 (5 bases). CDR3 coding DNA: TGTGCCAGTAACCGAGACAGCACAGGTCCCTACGAGCAGTACTTC. This encodes CASNRDSTGPYEQYF.